A few counts support the clone carrying this TCR beta chain. What it recognizes is unknown. These data originate in a study of response to subunit inactivated influenza vaccine. Study findings and constraints: Authors suggested seasonal influenza vaccinations each recruit few new T cells.

TCRdb reprocessed the RT-PCR reads with MiXCR, giving one entry per CDR3 protein. Among 650,000 to 850,000 distinct CDR3 sequences, approximately 15% were seen once, and the ten largest hold 5.5% to 8%. There are 14 residues in the CDR3. Germline assignment: CDR1 SGHTA and CDR2 FQGNSA. The V end lost 3 bases, the J end lost 0 bases, and 9 bases lay between the germline ends. J is TRBJ2-7 and V is TRBV7-2, with D possibly matching TRBD1 (6 bases). This TCR came from a man aged 50-60 years who received an inactivated influenza vaccine. This specimen consisted of PBMCs from blood, obtained about 14 days before vaccination. Written as DNA, the CDR3 is TGTGCCAGCAGCTTCCGAGGGGGCTCCTACGAGCAGTACTTC. Translation gives CASSFRGGSYEQYF.